This TCR beta chain was retrieved from a study of regulatory T cells in long-lasting Graves disease. J lost 9 bases, V lost 2 bases, and 7 bases had no gene match. CDR3 length: 15 amino acids. The germline V gene encodes CDR1 SGHDT and CDR2 YYEEEE. Stated time point: newly diagnosed GD, antithyroid drugs for less than 3 months. The TCR library was made from RNA extracted from PBMCs. With EDTA tubes as the receptacles, around 10 milliliters of peripheral blood were drawn. Many counts were recorded for this clonotype. Arm-PCR of CDR3 regions with iRepertoire HTBI primers generated TCR beta libraries. TCRdb reanalysed the multiplex PCR reads using MiXCR and keeps one entry per CDR3 protein. There are about 540,000 distinct CDR3 sequences in the sample; roughly 14% occur only once, and roughly a tenth lies in the top ten. These data also formed part of another study, on T cells in Graves' hyperthyroidism and ophthalmopathy. That report adds: Graves' hyperthyroidism is called stable when ophthalmopathy does not progress within 18 months. Uncontrolled infection, other autoimmune disease, pregnancy or lactation led to exclusion. HTBI primers were the set used in a first-round RT-PCR of the TCR CDR3.

The chain links TRBV5-6 to TRBJ2-2; the match to TRBD2 covers 10 bases. The receptor's source is a man aged 25 to 40 with Graves disease. Sequenced material: peripheral blood mononuclear cells (PBMCs), taken at new diagnosis, from a patient treated with antithyroid drugs. The CDR3 nucleotides are TGTGCCAGCAGCTTAAGCGGGAGGGCCGTCCGGGAGCTGTTTTTT. As protein: CASSLSGRAVRELFF.